The present T cell receptor (beta chain) was sequenced within a study of blood T cell repertoires in COVID-19 (dated by TCRdb to 2020 to 2021). Study-wide context: Samples from collaborators originated in the United States, Italy and Spain and spanned both the acute and convalescent phases of COVID-19. Samples were obtained from the ongoing ImmuneRACE study (first 160 participants) and from 1,254 subjects provided by 6 global collaborators. The prospective study material was composed of cDNA or gDNA derived from T cells, B-cell-depleted T cells, or PBMCs. The sample metadata nearly always contained a de-identified subject ID, COVID-19 status, age in years and sex. Where available, HLA class I and class II types were obtained from metadata supplied by the sample provider rather than from assay-based typing. The repertoires were made available in a free public database intended to serve as a resource for research on the immune response to SARS-CoV-2. Subjects who had been exposed to COVID-19, were actively infected with it, or had recovered from it provided the deeply sampled blood TCRbeta repertoires that made up the dataset.

What the authors observed across the whole study: Clinical and demographic metadata were provided uncurated, with the amount varying by source and participant.

TCRbeta CDR3 regions were amplified from genomic DNA using the immunoSEQ Assay, a bias-controlled multiplex PCR. In the paper's pipeline: Within the assay, amplification of reference gene primers was used to estimate how many nucleated cells each sample contained. To quantify the absolute abundance of each unique TCRbeta CDR3 rearrangement, sequence reads were collapsed and filtered. For each sample, productive Simpson clonality was calculated as the square root of Simpson's diversity index over productive rearrangements. Here the immuneACCESS table is served through TCRdb, limited to in-frame sequences with V and J called. Missing clones are a known gap in these copies; in checked studies unresolved V genes cover under half, and the rest lacks a known reason. That table is the source of V, J and clone size, and D and trimming were worked out from the DNA. Across this sample there are fewer than 400,000 clones, with about 90% seen only once. The ten top clones hold 5% of the sample.

Participants in the prospective study were enrolled through a virtual design, were aged about 18 to 90 years, and lived in under 25 United States geographic areas. Cohort assignment in the prospective study relied on participant-reported clinical history from a screening survey and a study questionnaire. For ImmuneRACE Cohort 3, a participant was defined as recovered based on two consecutive negative NP/OP PCR tests, clearance by a healthcare professional, or resolution of symptoms. Mobile phlebotomists in the prospective study collected whole blood, serum and a nasopharyngeal or oropharyngeal swab from every participant. Prospective study participants could optionally give additional blood draws and questionnaires over an approximately 2-month period. Before DNA extraction, prospective study blood samples were shipped either frozen or at room temperature. Worth noting for this clone: No cognate antigen has been identified for it. Base qualities are not recorded, but no much larger clone differs from it by a single base.

Here V drops 0 bases and J drops 3 bases, and the junction holds 1 base not matched to any gene. Based on the germline V gene, the CDR1 and CDR2 sequences are SGHRS and YFSETQ. The CDR3 spans 15 residues, from the cysteine through the phenylalanine. Only the CDR3 portion is preserved as DNA: 45 bases, with reading frame beginning at the first base. Sequencing was carried out using PBMCs or T cells enriched from blood (not recorded which). This clonotype was sampled from a man aged 25-45 years who had recovered from COVID-19. This chain is built from TRBV5-1 and TRBJ2-5, and TRBD2 matches 11 of the central bases. The sequenced DNA: TGCGCCAGCAGCTTGGAACTAGCGGGGGAAGAGACCCAGTACTTC. Its product reads: CASSLELAGEETQYF.